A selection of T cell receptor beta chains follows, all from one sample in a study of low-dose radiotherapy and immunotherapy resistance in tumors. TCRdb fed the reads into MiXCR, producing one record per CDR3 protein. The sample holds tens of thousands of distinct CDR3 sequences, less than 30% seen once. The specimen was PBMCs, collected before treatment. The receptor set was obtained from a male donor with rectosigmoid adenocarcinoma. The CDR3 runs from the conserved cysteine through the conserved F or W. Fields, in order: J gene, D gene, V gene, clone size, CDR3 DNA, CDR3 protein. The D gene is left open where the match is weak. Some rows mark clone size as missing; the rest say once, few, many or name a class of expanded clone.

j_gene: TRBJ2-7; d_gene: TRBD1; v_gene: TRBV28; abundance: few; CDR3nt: TGTGCCAGCACCCTAAGAGACAGGGCCTACGAGCAGTACTTC; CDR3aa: CASTLRDRAYEQYF
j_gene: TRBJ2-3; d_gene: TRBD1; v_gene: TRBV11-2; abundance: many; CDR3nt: TGTGCCAGCAGTCAGACAGGGGCCCCGAGCACAGATACGCAGTATTTT; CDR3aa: CASSQTGAPSTDTQYF
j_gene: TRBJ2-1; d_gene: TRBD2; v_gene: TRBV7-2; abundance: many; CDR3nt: TGTGCCAGCAGCCCCTCGGGACTAGCGGGACGTGAGCAGTTCTTC; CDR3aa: CASSPSGLAGREQFF
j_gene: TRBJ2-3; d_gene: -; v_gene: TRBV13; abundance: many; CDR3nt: TGTGCCAGCAGCCACCGGGACGGGAGCACAGATACGCAGTATTTT; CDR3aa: CASSHRDGSTDTQYF
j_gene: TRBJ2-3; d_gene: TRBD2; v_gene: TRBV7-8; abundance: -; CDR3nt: TGTGCCAGCAGCTCCCGTAGCGGGAGGGAGACAGATACGCAGTATTTT; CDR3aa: CASSSRSGRETDTQYF
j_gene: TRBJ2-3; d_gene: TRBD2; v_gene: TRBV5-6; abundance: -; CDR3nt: TGTGCCGGAGGACTAGCGGGCACAGATACGCAGTATTTT; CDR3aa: CAGGLAGTDTQYF
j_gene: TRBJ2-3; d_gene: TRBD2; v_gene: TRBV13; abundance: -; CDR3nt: TGTGCCAGCAATGGCGGGGGGACTAGCACAGATACGCAGTATTTT; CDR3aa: CASNGGGTSTDTQYF
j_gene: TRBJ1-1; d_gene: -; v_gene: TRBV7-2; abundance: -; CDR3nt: TGTGCCAGCAGCCCCCCCTTTGTCACTGAAGCTTTCTTT; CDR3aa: CASSPPFVTEAFF
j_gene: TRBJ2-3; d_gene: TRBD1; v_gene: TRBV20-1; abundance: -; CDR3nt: TGCAGTGCCGACGGTCCAGGGGGTAGAGATACGCAGTATTTT; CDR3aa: CSADGPGGRDTQYF
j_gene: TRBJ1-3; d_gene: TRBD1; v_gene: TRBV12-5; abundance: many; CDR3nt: TGTGCTAGTGGTTTGGGGACAGGCCTCTCTGGAAACACCATATATTTT; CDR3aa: CASGLGTGLSGNTIYF
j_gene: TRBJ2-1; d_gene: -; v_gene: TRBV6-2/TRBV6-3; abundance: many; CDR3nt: TGTGCCAGCAGTTACTCTCGGGGCATCTCCTACAATGAGCAGTTCTTC; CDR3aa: CASSYSRGISYNEQFF
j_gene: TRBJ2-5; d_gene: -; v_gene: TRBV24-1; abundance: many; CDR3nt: TGTGCCACCAGTGATCAACAGGGACCCCAAGAGACCCAGTACTTC; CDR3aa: CATSDQQGPQETQYF
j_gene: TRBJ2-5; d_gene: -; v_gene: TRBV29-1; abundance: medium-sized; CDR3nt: TGCAGCGTTAACGGAGGCCAAGAGACCCAGTACTTC; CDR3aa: CSVNGGQETQYF
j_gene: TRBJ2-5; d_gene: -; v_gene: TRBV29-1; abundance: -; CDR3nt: TGCAGCGTTGATCGGGGCCGGGAGACCCAGTACTTC; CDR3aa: CSVDRGRETQYF
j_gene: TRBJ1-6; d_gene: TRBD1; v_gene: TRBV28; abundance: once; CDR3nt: TGTGCCAGCAGAATCGGACAGGGGCGGGCACCCCTCCACTTT; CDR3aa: CASRIGQGRAPLHF
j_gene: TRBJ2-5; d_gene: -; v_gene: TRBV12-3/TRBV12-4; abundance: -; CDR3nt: TGTGCCAGCAGTACCCGCCGACAGACCCAGTACTTC; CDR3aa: CASSTRRQTQYF
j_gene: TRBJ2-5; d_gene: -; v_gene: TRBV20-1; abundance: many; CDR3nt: TGCAGTGCTAGAGTTGGGGGGATAGAGACCCAGTACTTC; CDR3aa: CSARVGGIETQYF
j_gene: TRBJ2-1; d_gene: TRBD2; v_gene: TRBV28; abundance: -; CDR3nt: TGTGCCAGCAGTCCGGAACTAGCGGGAGGGAGTCGCAATGAGCAGTTCTTC; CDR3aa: CASSPELAGGSRNEQFF
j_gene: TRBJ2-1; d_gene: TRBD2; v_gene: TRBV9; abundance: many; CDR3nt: TGTGCCAGCAGCGTTGCGGGGGCCTACAATGAGCAGTTCTTC; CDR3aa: CASSVAGAYNEQFF
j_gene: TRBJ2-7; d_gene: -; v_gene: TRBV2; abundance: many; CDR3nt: TGTGCCAGCAGTGACCTGGCGGTACTATCCTACGAGCAGTACTTC; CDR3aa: CASSDLAVLSYEQYF
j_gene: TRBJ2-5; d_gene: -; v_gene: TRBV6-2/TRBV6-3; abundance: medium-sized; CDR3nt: TGTGCCAGCAGTCCCACCGACGAGGTAGAGACCCAGTACTTC; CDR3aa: CASSPTDEVETQYF
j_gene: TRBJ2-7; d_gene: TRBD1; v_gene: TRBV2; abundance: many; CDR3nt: TGTGCCAGCAGCGAGACACCGGGACAGGGGCCCCACGAGCAGTACTTC; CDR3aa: CASSETPGQGPHEQYF
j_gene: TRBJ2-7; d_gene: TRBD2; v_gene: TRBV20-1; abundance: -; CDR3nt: TGCAGTGCTACCACCGGGACTAGAACCGAGCAGTACTTC; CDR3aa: CSATTGTRTEQYF
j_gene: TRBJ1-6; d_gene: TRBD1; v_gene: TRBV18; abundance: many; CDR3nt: TGTGCCAGCTCGCAACGCTCACAGGGGAATCCTAATTCACCCCTCCACTTT; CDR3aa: CASSQRSQGNPNSPLHF
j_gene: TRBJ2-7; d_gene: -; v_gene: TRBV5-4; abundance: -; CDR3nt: TGTGCCAGCAGCTTTAATACCTACGAGCAGTACTTC; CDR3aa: CASSFNTYEQYF
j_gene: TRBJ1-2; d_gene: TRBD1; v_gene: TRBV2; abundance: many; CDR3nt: TGTGCCAGCAGAAGCAGGGACAGGGGGTATGGCTACACCTTC; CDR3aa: CASRSRDRGYGYTF
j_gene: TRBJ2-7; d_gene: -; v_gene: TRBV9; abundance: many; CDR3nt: TGTGCCAGCAGCGTAGCGCCAGACTCCAACGAGCAGTACTTC; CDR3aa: CASSVAPDSNEQYF
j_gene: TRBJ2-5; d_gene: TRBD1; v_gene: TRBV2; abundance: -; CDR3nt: TGTGCCAGCGCAGGGGGGACAGGGCAAGAGACCCAGTACTTC; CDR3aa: CASAGGTGQETQYF
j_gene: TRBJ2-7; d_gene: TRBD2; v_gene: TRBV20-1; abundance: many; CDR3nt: TGCAGTGCCCACGGGACTAGCGGAGTCCGCAGCTCCTACGAGCAGTACTTC; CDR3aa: CSAHGTSGVRSSYEQYF
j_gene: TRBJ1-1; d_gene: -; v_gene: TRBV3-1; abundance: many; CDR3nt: TGTGCCAGCAGCCAAGTGTCAGGGTTGGACGCTTTCTTT; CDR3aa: CASSQVSGLDAFF
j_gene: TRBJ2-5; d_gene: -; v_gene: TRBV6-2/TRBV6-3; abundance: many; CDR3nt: TGTGCCAGCAGTTACTGGAATCAAGAGACCCAGTACTTC; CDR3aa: CASSYWNQETQYF
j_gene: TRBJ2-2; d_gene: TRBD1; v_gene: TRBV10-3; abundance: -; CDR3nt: TGTGCCATCATGGGGACAGCCAACACCGGGGAGCTGTTTTTT; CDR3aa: CAIMGTANTGELFF
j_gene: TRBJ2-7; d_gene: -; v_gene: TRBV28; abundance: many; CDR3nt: TGTGCCAGCAGTTCCCCCCTCGGCAGGATGTACGAGCAGTACTTC; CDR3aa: CASSSPLGRMYEQYF
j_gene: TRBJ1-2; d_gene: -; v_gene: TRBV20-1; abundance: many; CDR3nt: TGCAGTGCCCATACTCAATCCCAAAACTATGGCTACACCTTC; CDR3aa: CSAHTQSQNYGYTF
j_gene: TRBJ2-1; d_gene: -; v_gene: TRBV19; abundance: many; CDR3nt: TGTGCCAGTAGTTTTAGCGGAGATTACAATGAGCAGTTCTTC; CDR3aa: CASSFSGDYNEQFF
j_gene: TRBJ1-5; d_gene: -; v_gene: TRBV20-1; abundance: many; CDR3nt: TGCAGTGCTAGGCGGCAGGGTGCAATTAGCAATCAGCCCCAGCATTTT; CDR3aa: CSARRQGAISNQPQHF
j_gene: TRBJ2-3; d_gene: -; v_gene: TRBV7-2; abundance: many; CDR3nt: TGTGCCAGCAGCCCGAATGTCCCCCCAGATACGCAGTATTTT; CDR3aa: CASSPNVPPDTQYF
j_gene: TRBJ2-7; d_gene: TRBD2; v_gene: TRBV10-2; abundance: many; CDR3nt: TGCGCCAGCAGTGGTAGCGGGAGCGGTGAGCAGTACTTC; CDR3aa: CASSGSGSGEQYF
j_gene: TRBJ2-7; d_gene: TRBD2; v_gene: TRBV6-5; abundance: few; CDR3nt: TGTGCCAGCAGTTACGGGGGCGGGGGGGCCTACGAGCAGTACTTC; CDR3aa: CASSYGGGGAYEQYF
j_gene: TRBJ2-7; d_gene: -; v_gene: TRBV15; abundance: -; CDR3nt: TGTGCCACCAGCAGAGTGGCACGGGCATCCTACGAGCAGTACTTC; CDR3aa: CATSRVARASYEQYF
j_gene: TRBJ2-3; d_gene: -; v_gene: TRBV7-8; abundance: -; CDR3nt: TGTGCCAGCCTCCGGGACTCCACAGATACGCAGTATTTT; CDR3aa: CASLRDSTDTQYF
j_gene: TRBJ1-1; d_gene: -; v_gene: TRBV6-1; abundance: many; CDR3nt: TGTGCCAGCAGTGATGGGGTGACGGGAATGAACACTGAAGCTTTCTTT; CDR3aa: CASSDGVTGMNTEAFF